This T cell receptor (beta chain) came from a study of CD8+ T cells in alopecia areata. Looking at the study overall: Grafting placed skin from roughly 6-13-month-old C3H/HeJ donors with spontaneous alopecia onto roughly 7-10-week-old female C3H/HeJ mice. Points from the study as a whole: It was less clear whether patients shared TCRs than it was in mice, possibly because of HLA. Tissue-resident alphabeta T cells belonging to normal skin likewise get sequenced within scalp specimens. Affected scalp, especially in alopecia totalis/universalis, had a higher clonality than normal scalp did.

RNA extraction and reverse transcription yielded cDNA as sequencing template. Profiled with immunoSEQ multiplex PCR; TCRdb holds only in-frame clones, not every one. The sample has around 100,000 clones, none seen only once; the top ten hold 15% to 20%. On this clone itself: What it binds is unknown. Gene names follow the mouse nomenclature. The observed sequence ends 4 residues before the CDR3 terminus, with the missing tail filled in from the germline J gene.

Germline trimming cut 5 bases from V and 4 bases from J; bases unmatched to any gene: 3. The germline V gene encodes CDR1 SGHDT and CDR2 FRDEAV. This CDR3 spans 13 amino acids. This rearrangement joins TRBV14 to TRBJ2-1; 7 nucleotides match TRBD2. The sample taken for sequencing was lesional skin. This clonotype was sampled from a C3H/HeJ mouse with alopecia areata. MHC haplotype of the strain: H2-k. Partial CDR3 DNA: TGTGCCAGCAGCATACTGGGGTATGCT. Translated: CASSILGYA. The CDR3 as a whole reads CASSILGYAEQFF. The full variable domain, with the rest looked up from reference TRBV14 and TRBJ2-1, is EAGVTQSPRYAVLQEGQAVSFWCDPISGHDTLYWYQQPRDQGPQLLVYFRDEAVIDNSQLPSDRFSAVRPKGTNSTLKIQSAKQGDTATYLCASSILGYAEQFFGPGTRLTVL.